The sequence of this T cell receptor (beta chain) was determined in a study of blood T cell repertoires in COVID-19. Whole-study context: Sites in the United States, Italy and Spain provided acute and convalescent COVID-19 samples. PBMCs, B-cell-depleted T cells, or T cells were the source of the cDNA or gDNA that made up the material.

Original processing notes: Estimation of nucleated cell counts was performed using reference gene primer amplification. Profiling relied on immunoSEQ multiplex PCR, and the TCRdb table lists in-frame clones only, not all of them. That table is the source of V, J and clone size, and D and trimming were worked out from the DNA. The sample has about 210,000 clones, approximately 87% seen once. Specimen: peripheral blood. This TCR came from a man in his 60s who had recovered from COVID-19.

The CDR3 coding sequence is TGTGCCTGGAGTGGGTTACGGTCACAAGAGACCCAGTACTTC. Translation: CAWSGLRSQETQYF. The rearrangement joins TRBV30 to TRBJ2-5, with D unclear. CDR1 is GTSNPN, CDR2 SVGIG, per germline (reference sequence). The CDR3 is made up of 14 amino acids. The V and J ends lost 1 base and 2 bases respectively, with 11 bases between them.